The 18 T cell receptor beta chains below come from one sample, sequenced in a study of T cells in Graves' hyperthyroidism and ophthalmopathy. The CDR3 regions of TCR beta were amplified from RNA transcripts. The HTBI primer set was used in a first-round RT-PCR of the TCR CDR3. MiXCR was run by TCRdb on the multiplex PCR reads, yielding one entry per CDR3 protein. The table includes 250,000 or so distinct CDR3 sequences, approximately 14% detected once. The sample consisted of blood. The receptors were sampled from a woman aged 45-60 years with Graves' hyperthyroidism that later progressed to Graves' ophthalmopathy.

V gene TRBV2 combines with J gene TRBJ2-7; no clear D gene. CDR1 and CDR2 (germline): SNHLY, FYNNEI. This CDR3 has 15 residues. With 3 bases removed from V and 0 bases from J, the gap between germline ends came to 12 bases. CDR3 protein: CASSDVRAISYEQYF. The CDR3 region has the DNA TGTGCCAGCAGTGATGTCCGAGCGATCTCCTACGAGCAGTACTTC.

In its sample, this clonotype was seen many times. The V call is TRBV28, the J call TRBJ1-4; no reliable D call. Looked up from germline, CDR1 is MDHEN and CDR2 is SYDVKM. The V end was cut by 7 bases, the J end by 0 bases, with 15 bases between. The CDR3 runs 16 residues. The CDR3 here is CASISPADATNEKLFF. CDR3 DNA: TGTGCCAGCATTTCTCCGGCAGATGCAACTAATGAAAAACTGTTTTTT.

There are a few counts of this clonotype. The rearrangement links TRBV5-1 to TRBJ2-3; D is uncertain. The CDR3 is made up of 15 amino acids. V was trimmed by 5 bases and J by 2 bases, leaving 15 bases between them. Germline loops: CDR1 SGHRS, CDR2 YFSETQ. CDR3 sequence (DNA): TGCGCCAGCAGTCCCTGGCCTACTGACACAGATACGCAGTATTTT. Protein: CASSPWPTDTDTQYF.

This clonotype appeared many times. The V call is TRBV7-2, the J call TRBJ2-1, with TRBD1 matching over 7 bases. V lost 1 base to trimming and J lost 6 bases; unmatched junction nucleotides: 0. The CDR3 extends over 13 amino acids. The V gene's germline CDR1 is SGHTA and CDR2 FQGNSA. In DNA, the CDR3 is TGTGCCAGCAGCTTAGGACAGGGCAATGAGCAGTTCTTC. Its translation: CASSLGQGNEQFF.

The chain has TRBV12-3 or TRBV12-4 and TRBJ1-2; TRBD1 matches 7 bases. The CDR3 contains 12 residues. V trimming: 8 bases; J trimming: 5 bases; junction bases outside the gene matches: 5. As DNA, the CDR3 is TGTGCCAGCTCAGGACAGGCTTATGGCTACACCTTC. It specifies CASSGQAYGYTF.

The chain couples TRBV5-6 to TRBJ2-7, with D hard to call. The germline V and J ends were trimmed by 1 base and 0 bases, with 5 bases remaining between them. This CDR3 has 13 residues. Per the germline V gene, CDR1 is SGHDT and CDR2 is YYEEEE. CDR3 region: CASSLKVSYEQYF. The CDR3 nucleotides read TGTGCCAGCAGCTTGAAGGTCTCCTACGAGCAGTACTTC.

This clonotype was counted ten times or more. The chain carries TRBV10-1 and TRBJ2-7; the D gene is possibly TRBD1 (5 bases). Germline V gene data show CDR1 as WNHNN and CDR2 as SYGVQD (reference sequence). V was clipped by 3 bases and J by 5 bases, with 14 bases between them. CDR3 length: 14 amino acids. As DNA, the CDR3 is TGCGCCAGCAGTGATCGGCAGGGCCGGGACGAGCAGTACTTC. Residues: CASSDRQGRDEQYF.

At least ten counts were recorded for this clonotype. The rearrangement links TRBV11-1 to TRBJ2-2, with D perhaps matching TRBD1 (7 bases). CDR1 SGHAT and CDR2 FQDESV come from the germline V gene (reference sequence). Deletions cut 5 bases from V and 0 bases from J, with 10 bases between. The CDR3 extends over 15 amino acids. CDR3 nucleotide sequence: TGTGCCAGCAGCCCAGGGGGGACGAACACCGGGGAGCTGTTTTTT. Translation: CASSPGGTNTGELFF.

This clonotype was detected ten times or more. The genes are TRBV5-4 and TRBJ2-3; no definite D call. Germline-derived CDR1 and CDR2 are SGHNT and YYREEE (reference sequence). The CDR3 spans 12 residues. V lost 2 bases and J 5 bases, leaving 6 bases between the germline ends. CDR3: CASSFSLDTQYF. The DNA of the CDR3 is TGTGCCAGCAGCTTTAGCCTAGATACGCAGTATTTT. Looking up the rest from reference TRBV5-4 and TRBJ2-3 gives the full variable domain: ETGVTQSPTHLIKTRGQQVTLRCSSQSGHNTVSWYQQALGQGPQFIFQYYREEENGRGNFPPRFSGLQFPNYSSELNVNALELDDSALYLCASSFSLDTQYFGPGTRLTVL.

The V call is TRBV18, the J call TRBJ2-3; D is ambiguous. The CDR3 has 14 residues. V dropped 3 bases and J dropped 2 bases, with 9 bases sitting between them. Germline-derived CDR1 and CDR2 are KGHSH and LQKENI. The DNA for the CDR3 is TGTGCCAGCTCACCCGGCTCGCTCACAGATACGCAGTATTTT. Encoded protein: CASSPGSLTDTQYF.

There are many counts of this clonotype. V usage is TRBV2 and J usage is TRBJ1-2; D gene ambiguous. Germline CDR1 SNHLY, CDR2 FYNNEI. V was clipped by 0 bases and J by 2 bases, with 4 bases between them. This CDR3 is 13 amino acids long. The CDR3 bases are TGTGCCAGCAGTGAAGCCAGGAACTATGGCTACACCTTC. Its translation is CASSEARNYGYTF.

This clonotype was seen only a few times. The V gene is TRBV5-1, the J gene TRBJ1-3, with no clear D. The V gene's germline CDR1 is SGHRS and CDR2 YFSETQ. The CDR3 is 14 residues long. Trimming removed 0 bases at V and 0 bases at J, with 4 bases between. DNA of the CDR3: TGCGCCAGCAGCTTGGCGTACTCTGGAAACACCATATATTTT. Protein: CASSLAYSGNTIYF.

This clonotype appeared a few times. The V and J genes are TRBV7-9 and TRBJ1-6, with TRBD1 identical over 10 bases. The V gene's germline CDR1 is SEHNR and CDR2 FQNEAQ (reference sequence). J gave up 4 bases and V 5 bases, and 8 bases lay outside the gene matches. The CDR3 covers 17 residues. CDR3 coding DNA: TGTGCCAGCAGCCGCCCGACAGGGGGCATGTATAATTCACCCCTCCACTTT. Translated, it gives CASSRPTGGMYNSPLHF. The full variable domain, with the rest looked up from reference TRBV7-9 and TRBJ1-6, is DTGVSQNPRHKITKRGQNVTFRCDPISEHNRLYWYRQTLGQGPEFLTYFQNEAQLEKSRLLSDRFSAERPKGSFSTLEIQRTEQGDSAMYLCASSRPTGGMYNSPLHFGNGTRLTVT.

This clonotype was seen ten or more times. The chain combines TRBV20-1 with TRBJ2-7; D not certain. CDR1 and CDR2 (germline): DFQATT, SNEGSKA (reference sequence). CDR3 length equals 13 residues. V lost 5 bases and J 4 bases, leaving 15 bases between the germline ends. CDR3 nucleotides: TGCAGTGCTCCGCTTCCGACCGCATACGAGCAGTACTTC. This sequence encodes CSAPLPTAYEQYF.

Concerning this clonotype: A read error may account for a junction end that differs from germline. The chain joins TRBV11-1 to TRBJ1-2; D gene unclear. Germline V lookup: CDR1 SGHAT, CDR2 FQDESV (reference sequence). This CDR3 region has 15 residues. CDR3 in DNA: TGCGCCAGCAGCCCCGACCCTACTACTAACTATGGCTACACCTTC. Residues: CASSPDPTTNYGYTF.

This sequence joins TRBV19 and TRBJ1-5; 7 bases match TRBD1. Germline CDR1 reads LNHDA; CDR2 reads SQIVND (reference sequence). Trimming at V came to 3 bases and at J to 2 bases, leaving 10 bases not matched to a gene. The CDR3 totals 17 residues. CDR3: CASSIRTGLAGNQPQHF. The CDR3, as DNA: TGTGCCAGTAGTATCCGGACAGGACTGGCGGGCAATCAGCCCCAGCATTTT.

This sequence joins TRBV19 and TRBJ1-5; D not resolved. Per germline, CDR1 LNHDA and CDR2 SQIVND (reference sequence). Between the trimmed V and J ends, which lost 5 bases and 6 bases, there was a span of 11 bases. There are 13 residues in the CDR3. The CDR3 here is CASSWKTGQPQHF. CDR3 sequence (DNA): TGTGCCAGTAGTTGGAAGACGGGTCAGCCCCAGCATTTT. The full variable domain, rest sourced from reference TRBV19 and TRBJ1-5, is DGGITQSPKYLFRKEGQNVTLSCEQNLNHDAMYWYRQDPGQGLRLIYYSQIVNDFQKGDIAEGYSVSREKKESFPLTVTSAQKNPTAFYLCASSWKTGQPQHFGDGTRLSIL.

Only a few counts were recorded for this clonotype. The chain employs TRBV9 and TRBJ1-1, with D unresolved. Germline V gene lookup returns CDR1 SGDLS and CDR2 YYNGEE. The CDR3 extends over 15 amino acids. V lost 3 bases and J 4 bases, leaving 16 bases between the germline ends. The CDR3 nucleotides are TGTGCCAGCAGCGCCTCCTCGGGCGTGGGCACTGAAGCTTTCTTT. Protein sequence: CASSASSGVGTEAFF.